This is a list of T cell receptor beta chains from one sample in a study of blood T cells in healthy people across ages. TCRdb called the 5' RACE reads again in MiXCR, with one record for every CDR3 protein. Of around 2 million distinct CDR3 sequences in the sample, roughly two fifths were seen once. Source material: blood. The source is a human donor in good health. The CDR3 runs from the conserved cysteine through the conserved F or W. D genes are given only for firm matches. Not every row has a clone size; where given, it reads once, few, many or a size class.

v_gene	d_gene	j_gene	abundance	CDR3nt	CDR3aa
TRBV7-2	.	TRBJ1-2	few	TGTGCCAGCAGCCCCGGTTTGGTTAACTATGGCTACACCTTC	CASSPGLVNYGYTF
TRBV7-2	.	TRBJ2-1	.	TGTGCCAGCAGCTTAGCCTCCGGGAGCAATGAGCAGTTCTTC	CASSLASGSNEQFF
TRBV6-6	.	TRBJ2-4	few	TGTGCCAGCAGTTACTTCGTGACATCGGACATTCAGTACTTC	CASSYFVTSDIQYF
TRBV12-5	.	TRBJ1-5	.	TGTGCTAGTGGGACCGGGGGTGGCAATCAGCCCCAGCATTTT	CASGTGGGNQPQHF
TRBV5-1	TRBD1	TRBJ2-5	.	TGCGCCAGCAGCCCTGGGACAGGGGGTTTTGAGACCCAGTACTTC	CASSPGTGGFETQYF
TRBV20-1	.	TRBJ2-3	few	TGCAGTGCTAGAGATCACGGCCGTTTTAGCACAGATACGCAGTATTTT	CSARDHGRFSTDTQYF
TRBV24-1	TRBD1	TRBJ2-3	.	TGTGCCACCAGTGAGTCCGGGACAGGGGATGCAGATACGCAGTATTTT	CATSESGTGDADTQYF
TRBV7-9	TRBD1	TRBJ1-2	.	TGTGCCAGCACCCAGGGGGGCTATGGCTACACCTTC	CASTQGGYGYTF
TRBV11-2	TRBD1	TRBJ2-7	many	TGTGCCAGCAGCTCCTCGACAGGGAAGTACGAGCAGTACTTC	CASSSSTGKYEQYF
TRBV7-2	.	TRBJ2-4	.	TGTGCCAGCAGCCCTCGGTTATCGGGGGCCTCTGCTTCGGAGCAGTACTTC	CASSPRLSGASASEQYF
TRBV4-3	.	TRBJ1-1	.	TGCGCCAGCAGCCAGTTAGGGGCCGGGAACACTGAAGCTTTCTTT	CASSQLGAGNTEAFF
TRBV7-9	.	TRBJ1-1	few	TGTGCCAGCAACCCCCTCTTGGAGAACACTGAAGCTTTCTTT	CASNPLLENTEAFF
TRBV7-2	.	TRBJ1-2	.	TGTGCCAGCAGCTTAGTGGGGGACGGCTATGGCTACACCTTC	CASSLVGDGYGYTF
TRBV20-1	TRBD1	TRBJ2-3	few	TGCAGCCCGGGACAGGGCCCAGATACGCAGTATTTT	CSPGQGPDTQYF
TRBV7-2	TRBD1	TRBJ2-1	.	TGTGCCAGCAGCCCGACAGGGAACACCTACAATGAGCAGTTCTTC	CASSPTGNTYNEQFF
TRBV20-1	.	TRBJ1-1	.	TGCAGTGCTAAAGTCGGAAAGAACACTGAAGCTTTCTTT	CSAKVGKNTEAFF
TRBV5-8	.	TRBJ2-3	.	TGTGCCAGCAGCCATACCAACATAGGGACAGATACGCAGTATTTT	CASSHTNIGTDTQYF
TRBV12-3/TRBV12-4	.	TRBJ1-6	.	TGTGCCAGCAGGAAAGCAGGGAATTCACCCCTCCACTTT	CASRKAGNSPLHF
TRBV19	TRBD1	TRBJ2-6	.	TGTGCCAGTAGGATCCTGGGACGGACAGGGCGAGGGGCCAACGTCCTGACTTTC	CASRILGRTGRGANVLTF
TRBV29-1	.	TRBJ1-2	many	TGCAGCGTTGCCCCCCGGAATCTGGATGGCTACACCTTC	CSVAPRNLDGYTF
TRBV5-1	.	TRBJ2-2	.	TGCGCCAGCAGCTGGGGCGTGAACACCGGGGAGCTGTTTTTT	CASSWGVNTGELFF
TRBV12-3/TRBV12-4	TRBD1	TRBJ1-4	.	TGTGCCAGCAGCATTGACAGGGGGTGGGAAAAGCTGTTTTTT	CASSIDRGWEKLFF
TRBV20-1	TRBD2	TRBJ2-7	few	TGCAGTGCTAATAGTGGAGGGACTAGCGGGGGGTATTCCTACGAGCAGTACTTC	CSANSGGTSGGYSYEQYF
TRBV30	.	TRBJ1-4	.	TGTGCCTGGAGTGCAATCTCAGGGATGGGGGGATATGGAAAACTGTTTTTT	CAWSAISGMGGYGKLFF
TRBV20-1	TRBD1	TRBJ1-2	.	TGCAGTGCTAGCAATAGGAACACAGGGGACTATGGCTACACCTTC	CSASNRNTGDYGYTF
TRBV20-1	.	TRBJ2-4	.	TGCAGTGCTCCAGGGGCCGGGACACACAAAAACATTCAGTACTTC	CSAPGAGTHKNIQYF
TRBV7-2	.	TRBJ1-2	.	TGTGCCAGTGTAATACGGAGCAACTATGGCTACACCTTC	CASVIRSNYGYTF
TRBV9	TRBD2	TRBJ2-3	once	TGTGCCAGCAGCGCGGGGAGGGGCTCGCGCACAGATACGCAGTATTTT	CASSAGRGSRTDTQYF
TRBV15	.	TRBJ2-5	.	TGTGCCACCAGCAGAGATCGGGGGACTCGCTTTGTGGAGACCCAGTACTTC	CATSRDRGTRFVETQYF
TRBV7-2	.	TRBJ1-2	.	TGTGCCAGCAGCTTAAGAGGGGTTGCGGGCTACACCTTC	CASSLRGVAGYTF
TRBV6-5	TRBD1	TRBJ1-1	.	TGTGCCAGCAAGGACTTCGGGACAGGGATCAACACTGAAGCTTTCTTT	CASKDFGTGINTEAFF
TRBV20-1	TRBD1	TRBJ2-7	.	TGCAGTGCTAGAGATCTCGGGACAGCCTCCTACGAGCAGTACTTC	CSARDLGTASYEQYF
TRBV6-5	.	TRBJ1-1	.	TGTGCCAGCAGTTACATGAGGGAATGGGGCGCTGAAGCTTTCTTT	CASSYMREWGAEAFF
TRBV28	.	TRBJ2-7	.	TGTGCCAGCAGTCCCCCGGGGTCACTTTGGTTCTACGAGCAGTACTTC	CASSPPGSLWFYEQYF
TRBV3-1	.	TRBJ1-2	.	TGTGCCAGCAGCCAAGATTCCCCAGGGCCCTCCTATGGCTACACCTTC	CASSQDSPGPSYGYTF
TRBV11-2	.	TRBJ2-1	few	TGTGCCAGCTCAGTGGTGCCTACTGAGCAGTTCTTC	CASSVVPTEQFF
TRBV29-1	TRBD1	TRBJ1-1	.	TGCAGCGTTACCAGGATGACAGGGGCGGACACTGAAGCTTTCTTT	CSVTRMTGADTEAFF
TRBV5-4	.	TRBJ2-1	.	TGTGCCAGCAGCTTGAAGATAGGGAGTGAGCAGTTCTTC	CASSLKIGSEQFF
TRBV13	TRBD1	TRBJ2-7	once	TGTGCCAGCAGGCTTGATAGGGGGCGCAGATCGGACGAGCAGTACTTC	CASRLDRGRRSDEQYF
TRBV6-5	TRBD2	TRBJ2-2	.	TGTGCCAGCAGTTACTCGGCGACTAGCGGGGGCCCGAACACCGGGGAGCTGTTTTTT	CASSYSATSGGPNTGELFF
TRBV29-1	TRBD1	TRBJ2-7	.	TGCAGCGTTGGGAGGGGGCTGGGACAGGGGCACGAGCAGTACTTC	CSVGRGLGQGHEQYF
TRBV25-1	.	TRBJ2-3	.	TGTGCCAGCAGTGAAAAAGTAGCAGATACGCAGTATTTT	CASSEKVADTQYF
TRBV20-1	.	TRBJ1-5	.	TGCAGTGCTAGAGCCGGGACTTCTAATCAGCCCCAGCATTTT	CSARAGTSNQPQHF
TRBV7-9	.	TRBJ1-1	.	TGTGCCAGCGGCCTTTACACAGAGAACACTGAAGCTTTCTTT	CASGLYTENTEAFF
TRBV6-5	TRBD1	TRBJ1-1	.	TGTACCAGCAGGCACAGGGGAGGATACACTGAAGCTTTCTTT	CTSRHRGGYTEAFF
TRBV7-9	TRBD1	TRBJ1-2	.	TGTGCCAGCTGGGTTGAGGGGGCAGGCTACACCTTC	CASWVEGAGYTF